This T cell receptor (beta chain) was sequenced during a study of neurological immune-mediated disorders. Study-wide findings and caveats: No CDR3 amino acid sequences recurred among expanded clones across subjects, suggesting private repertoires in all groups. Patients with HTLV-1-associated myelopathy showed the most TCR clonal expansion. Those with multiple sclerosis showed the least, falling below healthy controls.

This clonotype was detected many times. Its target is unknown. Germline V gene sequence: CDR1 DFQATT, CDR2 SNEGSKA (reference sequence). Deletions cut 0 bases from V and 15 bases from J, with 18 bases between. The CDR3 contains 14 residues. The unsorted libraries were generated from a total of 2 million PBMCs, which had been stored in RNAlater at -80 C. Synthesis of cDNA was accomplished via 5'RACE employing 10-nucleotide random UMIs. Each CDR3 protein is one row after TCRdb ran MiXCR on the 5' RACE reads. The sample includes some 47,000 distinct CDR3 sequences, 16% of them seen just once. The receptor's source is a man aged 60 to 75 in good health. The sequencing sample was made of PBMCs. The chain uses TRBV20-1 and TRBJ1-6, with D possibly being TRBD1 (5 bases). CDR3 protein: CSARDPPTASYLHF. The DNA of the CDR3 is TGCAGTGCTAGAGACCCTCCGACAGCATCATACCTCCACTTT.